This TCR beta chain came from a study of T cell responses to AZD1222 COVID-19 vaccine. A word on this clone: Its matching antigen is unknown.

Losses at the gene ends were 2 bases for V and 4 bases for J; bases not matched to a gene: 5. In germline, CDR1 is MNHNS, CDR2 SASEGT. This CDR3 contains 15 residues. The data were produced by immunoSEQ multiplex PCR, yet TCRdb's version contains in-frame clones alone and is incomplete. The table includes tens of thousands of clones, approximately 90% detected once. General study results and limits: None of the repertoires were sampled until the peak T cell response had passed. Dominant at 160-218 and 743-854, vaccine-associated CD4 TCRs also spanned spike. Epitopes outside B.1.351 and B.1.1.7 mutated regions reportedly drew nearly half of spike TCRs.

The rearrangement joins TRBV6-1 to TRBJ2-7; TRBD2 matches 10 bases. The sequence was obtained from an adult who received the AZD1222 COVID-19 vaccine. The sequences come from peripheral blood, collected 28 days after the second AZD1222 dose. This CDR3 is CASSELAGAGYEQYF. As DNA, the CDR3 is TGTGCCAGCAGTGAACTAGCGGGAGCGGGGTACGAGCAGTACTTC.